Detailed here is one T cell receptor beta chain. The data derive from a study of blood T cell repertoires in COVID-19. Unmatched junction bases numbered 8, after V lost 5 bases and J lost 3 bases. Germline V lookup: CDR1 SGHAT, CDR2 FQNNGV. This CDR3 contains 15 residues. How the authors handled the data: Using reference gene primer amplification, nucleated cell counts were estimated. Only in-frame clones appear in the TCRdb table, and some are missing; sequencing was by immunoSEQ multiplex PCR. The V and J calls and clone size were taken over from that table, and D and trimming were inferred from the DNA. The data show roughly 56,000 clones, with about 92% seen just once and 4.6% held by the top ten.

The rearrangement joins TRBV11-2 to TRBJ2-7; 9 nucleotides agree with TRBD1. The sequenced sample consisted of peripheral blood. The TCR was taken from a man between 45 and 60 years old with active COVID-19. The CDR3 bases are TGTGCCAGCAGCGGAACCGGGACAGGGAGCTACGAGCAGTACTTC. As protein: CASSGTGTGSYEQYF.